One and the same sample provided the 3 T cell receptor beta chains below, sequenced in a study of blood T cells in healthy people across ages. A J-beta primer mix and a sample-barcoded 5' primer were used in a second PCR of roughly 6 to 11 cycles. TCRdb reanalysed the 5' RACE reads using MiXCR and keeps one entry per CDR3 protein. The sample lists some 900,000 distinct CDR3 sequences, 29% occurring once. The sample taken for sequencing was blood. These TCRs come from an elderly woman in good health.

This clonotype was seen repeatedly, ten times or more. V and J are TRBV2 and TRBJ2-3, with TRBD2 as a possible D gene (6 bases). The CDR3 has 21 residues. Trimming took 6 bases from V and 2 from J, leaving 33 bases between them. Germline values: CDR1 SNHLY, CDR2 FYNNEI. The CDR3 nucleotides read TGTGCCAGCAGCCTCTTGGGTGTCCAGGGAAGCAGATGGAGGGACACAGATACGCAGTATTTT. This codes for CASSLLGVQGSRWRDTDTQYF.

The V call is TRBV20-1, the J call TRBJ2-1; D unresolved. The CDR3 is 12 amino acids. V lost 6 bases, J lost 3 bases, and 9 bases lay in between. Germline CDR1 and CDR2: DFQATT and SNEGSKA (reference sequence). This CDR3 is CSATEVYNEQFF. For the CDR3, the DNA is TGCAGTGCCACAGAGGTCTACAATGAGCAGTTCTTC.

This chain connects TRBV28 to TRBJ1-2, with 10 bases aligning to TRBD1. Germline assignment: CDR1 MDHEN and CDR2 SYDVKM. V trimming: 4 bases; J trimming: 8 bases; junction bases outside the gene matches: 10. The CDR3 is made up of 15 amino acids. Here the CDR3 reads CASSSPDRGRGGYTF. CDR3 nucleotide sequence: TGTGCCAGCAGTTCTCCCGACAGGGGGCGGGGCGGCTACACCTTC.